This TCR beta chain was captured by sequencing in a study of shared clonotypes between healthy human individuals. Assay: immunoSEQ multiplex PCR; the TCRdb copy retains only in-frame clones and omits some. Of roughly 720,000 clones detected, about 90% appear once; the ten largest clones hold 34%. This TCR derives from a man younger than 35 in good health. Some clones in this sample may be carry-over from other donors' samples. Input material: memory CD8+ T cells from PBMCs. Subset: CD45RO+ cells pooled with CCR7-negative TemRA cells.

For the CDR3, the DNA is TGTGCCAGCAGCTTAGCGAACCAAGAGACCCAGTACTTC. Encoded protein: CASSLANQETQYF. The chain couples TRBV13 to TRBJ2-5; no reliable D call. V dropped 1 base and J dropped 0 bases, with 3 bases sitting between them. The CDR3 loop spans 13 amino acids. CDR1 and CDR2 from the germline V gene are PRHDT and FYEKMQ (reference sequence). The complete variable domain, with remaining parts taken from reference TRBV13 and TRBJ2-5, reads AAGVIQSPRHLIKEKRETATLKCYPIPRHDTVYWYQQGPGQDPQFLISFYEKMQSDKGSIPDRFSAQQFSDYHSELNMSSLELGDSALYFCASSLANQETQYFGPGTRLLVL.